The TCR beta chain described here comes from a study of blood T cell repertoires in COVID-19. The V end was cut by 2 bases, the J end by 1 base, with 7 bases between. The CDR3 is made up of 13 amino acids. CDR1 and CDR2 (germline): SGHDT, YYEEEE. In the authors' methods: By means of reference gene primer amplification, nucleated cell counts were estimated. Sequencing used immunoSEQ multiplex PCR; TCRdb keeps in-frame clones, though not all of them. From that table come the V and J calls and clone size; the DNA was used to work out D and trimming. The sample consists of about 24,000 clones, approximately 85% of them appearing once.

This receptor was obtained from a human donor in a cohort sampled during active COVID-19. This rearrangement joins TRBV5-6 to TRBJ2-7; D is unclear. The sequenced material came from peripheral blood. In DNA form, the CDR3 reads TGTGCCAGCAGCTTAACTGGTTCCTACGAGCAGTACTTC. It specifies CASSLTGSYEQYF.